A selection of T cell receptor beta chains follows, all from one sample in a study of blood T cells in healthy people across ages. TCRdb reprocessed the 5' RACE reads via MiXCR and lists one record per CDR3 protein. Of approximately 350,000 distinct CDR3 sequences listed, 45% to 65% are singletons. Input material: blood. The receptor source for this set is a man between 60 and 75 years old in good health. Both conserved end residues are part of each CDR3. Fields, in order: CDR3 length, V gene, CDR3 protein.

length: 14; V: TRBV24-1; CDR3: CATGRAGGTNEQFF
length: 13; V: TRBV4-3; CDR3: CASSQGTSYEQYF
length: 17; V: TRBV5-1; CDR3: CASSFAGTGGSTDTQYF
length: 14; V: TRBV7-7; CDR3: CASSHSGLQETQYF
length: 12; V: TRBV29-1; CDR3: CSGDRGGETQYF
length: 15; V: TRBV11-2; CDR3: CASSLVSGTSDEQFF
length: 15; V: TRBV4-3; CDR3: CASSPEQGFQETQYF
length: 12; V: TRBV21-1; CDR3: CARARPKETQYF
length: 15; V: TRBV27; CDR3: CASSRQPLLYNEQFF
length: 13; V: TRBV25-1; CDR3: CASSEALWTEQYF
length: 16; V: TRBV12-3/TRBV12-4; CDR3: CASSLGSGVGTDVQYF
length: 14; V: TRBV6-5; CDR3: CASSYGSSYYEQYF
length: 15; V: TRBV6-6; CDR3: CASSSTDSLNTEAFF
length: 14; V: TRBV6-5; CDR3: CTSSSGTGEAEQYF
length: 16; V: TRBV7-2; CDR3: CASSRLPQASQETQYF
length: 21; V: TRBV9; CDR3: CASSVFSRTGKPFVAKNIQYF
length: 13; V: TRBV12-5; CDR3: CASGVGGNQPQHF
length: 18; V: TRBV18; CDR3: CASSPSRGGSPNTGELFF
length: 12; V: TRBV7-9; CDR3: CASSEHRGGYTF
length: 16; V: TRBV9; CDR3: CASSPRNRLAGETQYF
length: 12; V: TRBV20-1; CDR3: CSAGDKNYGYTF
length: 18; V: TRBV5-1; CDR3: CASSLEGRAGTSTDTQYF
length: 14; V: TRBV29-1; CDR3: CSVDTGTDNQPQHF